The present TCR beta chain was sequenced within a study of cytomegalovirus exposure and HLA in healthy donors. Looking at the study overall: Most donors, 80% to 90% of 350 to 450 genotyped, fell in the Caucasian-associated ancestry cluster. Notes on the study in general: Among the sequence variants, a highly shared cluster was likely an artifact of sequencing. Reports indicated that the classifier achieved high specificity and sensitivity in diagnosing cytomegalovirus status. The number of N-insertions in an Asian-associated ancestry cluster was reportedly below the 666-donor mean in a later analysis.

V was clipped by 3 bases and J by 3 bases; unmatched bases: 9. This CDR3 region has 16 residues. Looked up from germline, CDR1 is KGHSH and CDR2 is LQKENI. As for this clone: Its antigen is not identified.

This PCR relied on a set of 60 Vbeta primers and 13 Jbeta primers. Clones were read by immunoSEQ multiplex PCR, and TCRdb kept only the in-frame ones, dropping some. The ten most abundant clones cover 3.5% of a sample with roughly 100,000 clones. The chain links TRBV18 to TRBJ1-2, with 8 bases that match TRBD1. This clonotype originated in a man aged 35 to 55 in good health and CMV-seronegative. The sample comprised PBMCs. The CDR3: CASSPNGQGGYYGYTF. In nucleotides, the CDR3 is TGTGCCAGCTCACCTAACGGACAGGGTGGGTACTATGGCTACACCTTC.